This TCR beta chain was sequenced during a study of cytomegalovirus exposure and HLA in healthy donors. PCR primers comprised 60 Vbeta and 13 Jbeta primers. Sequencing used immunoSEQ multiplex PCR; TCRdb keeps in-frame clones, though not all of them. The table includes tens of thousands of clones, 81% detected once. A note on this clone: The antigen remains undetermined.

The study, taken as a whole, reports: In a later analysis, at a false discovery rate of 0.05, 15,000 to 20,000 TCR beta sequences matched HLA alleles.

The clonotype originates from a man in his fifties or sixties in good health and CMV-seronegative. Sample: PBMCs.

The CDR3 here is CASSIRQAGEQYF. CDR3 DNA: TGTGCCAGTAGTATCAGGCAGGCGGGGGAGCAGTACTTC. The chain joins TRBV19 to TRBJ2-7; maybe TRBD2 (6 bases). The CDR3 runs to 13 residues. CDR1 and CDR2 from the germline V gene are LNHDA and SQIVND (reference sequence). V lost 3 bases, J lost 7 bases, and 13 bases lay in between.